This is a list of T cell receptor beta chains from one sample in a study of blood T cell repertoires in COVID-19. Generated by immunoSEQ multiplex PCR, the TCRdb table keeps only in-frame clones and is missing some. The profile shows 250,000 to 350,000 clones, under 90% of them singletons. The sample was peripheral blood. The receptors were sampled from a woman aged 25 to 39 with COVID-19, enrolled during active disease. The CDR3 runs from the conserved cysteine through the conserved F or W. A D gene is named only where the DNA matches it firmly. Clone size is stated in some rows and not others, as once, few, many or a class when expanded.

cdr3_nt cdr3_aa v_call d_call j_call clone_size
TGTGCCAGCATGTCTATTTTGGGCACCCAAGAGACCCAGTACTTC CASMSILGTQETQYF TRBV27 . TRBJ2-5 .
TGTGCCAGTAGTATGGATAGGGACAACGGAGGAGCTTTCTTT CASSMDRDNGGAFF TRBV19 . TRBJ1-1 .
TGTGCCAGTAGTAGAAAGGCTAGCGGGAGCTGGGGGGCCGGGGAGCTGTTTTTT CASSRKASGSWGAGELFF TRBV19 TRBD2 TRBJ2-2 .
TGTGCCAGTAGTATTGACATATCCTATGGCTACACCTTC CASSIDISYGYTF TRBV19 . TRBJ1-2 once
TGTGCCAGCAGCTTAGGCGGCAGTCTCTACGAGCAGTACTTC CASSLGGSLYEQYF TRBV7-8 . TRBJ2-7 .
TGCGCCAGCAGACGGGGACAGGGGGCCTACAATGAGCAGTTCTTC CASRRGQGAYNEQFF TRBV5-1 TRBD1 TRBJ2-1 .
TGCGCCAGCAGCCCTACAGGGGGCGATCAGCCCCAGCATTTT CASSPTGGDQPQHF TRBV5-1 TRBD1 TRBJ1-5 .
TGTGCCAGCAGCTTAGCGTTGGGCAGGATCGTCTATGGCTACACCTTC CASSLALGRIVYGYTF TRBV7-8 . TRBJ1-2 .
TGTGCCAGCAGTGGTGAACAGGGGATCTCTGGGGCCAACGTCCTGACTTTC CASSGEQGISGANVLTF TRBV2 TRBD1 TRBJ2-6 .
TGTGCCTGGAGTGTAAGGGGAGGAGAGACCCAGTACTTC CAWSVRGGETQYF TRBV30 . TRBJ2-5 .
TGTGCCAGCAGTGAGCAGGGCACTAACTATGGCTACACCTTC CASSEQGTNYGYTF TRBV28 . TRBJ1-2 .
TGCAGCGTAGCGGGACAGGCGACAACTAATGAAAAACTGTTTTTT CSVAGQATTNEKLFF TRBV29-1 TRBD1 TRBJ1-4 .
TGTGCCAGCAGTTTATCTGGGACTTATAATGAAAAACTGTTTTTT CASSLSGTYNEKLFF TRBV28 . TRBJ1-4 once
TGTGCCAGCTCACCCGGGACAGAAGCGAACACTGGGGAGCTGTTTTTT CASSPGTEANTGELFF TRBV18 TRBD1 TRBJ2-2 .
TGTGCCAGCAGCTTAGTCAGCGGACGCTTCTCCTACGAGCAGTACTTC CASSLVSGRFSYEQYF TRBV11-2 . TRBJ2-7 .
TGTGCCAGCTCAAGAGGAGCTGGAAACACCATATATTTT CASSRGAGNTIYF TRBV18 . TRBJ1-3 .
TGTGCCAGCAGTGAACAGGGAAGGACACCCCTCCACTTT CASSEQGRTPLHF TRBV6-4 . TRBJ1-6 .
TGCGCCAGCAGGGCTCAGGGGATGAACACTGAAGCTTTCTTT CASRAQGMNTEAFF TRBV4-1 . TRBJ1-1 .
TGTGCCAGCAGCTTCGGGACAGGGGATCAGCCCCAGCATTTT CASSFGTGDQPQHF TRBV5-4 TRBD1 TRBJ1-5 .
TGTGCCAGTTTAGGGAGTGGAGGGGCCAACGTCCTGACTTTC CASLGSGGANVLTF TRBV6-6 . TRBJ2-6 .
TGCGCCAGCAGCTTGGAAGGGGGCTCCTATGGCTACACCTTC CASSLEGGSYGYTF TRBV5-1 TRBD1 TRBJ1-2 .
TGTGCCTGGAGTGTAGAGGGCGGTCAGCCCCAGCATTTT CAWSVEGGQPQHF TRBV30 . TRBJ1-5 .
TGCGCCAGCAGCTACCAGGGAGGTGACTATGGCTACACCTTC CASSYQGGDYGYTF TRBV5-1 . TRBJ1-2 .
TGTGCCAGCAGCTCCGGTTACAATGAGCAGTTCTTC CASSSGYNEQFF TRBV5-4 . TRBJ2-1 few
TGCGCCAGCAGCTTACAGGGTTTTACTAATGAAAAACTGTTTTTT CASSLQGFTNEKLFF TRBV5-1 . TRBJ1-4 .
TGTGCCAGCAGTTGGGCCAGGGGGCAGTACGAGCAGTACTTC CASSWARGQYEQYF TRBV27 TRBD1 TRBJ2-7 .
TGTGCCAGTAGTCTATCCGGGAGCAATCAGCCCCAGCATTTT CASSLSGSNQPQHF TRBV19 . TRBJ1-5 .
TGTGCCAGCAACCCCCAGGAGCGGGAGGGCCTTCTGGAGACCCAGTACTTC CASNPQEREGLLETQYF TRBV21-1 . TRBJ2-5 .
TGTGCCAGCAGTGTGACAGGGGTTAACACTGAAGCTTTCTTT CASSVTGVNTEAFF TRBV27 TRBD1 TRBJ1-1 .
TGTGCCAGCAGCTTAAGAGGGGGCGATGAAGCTTTCTTT CASSLRGGDEAFF TRBV5-8 TRBD1 TRBJ1-1 .
TGCGCCAGCAGCTTGGGCGTCGGGACAACTAATGAAAAACTGTTTTTT CASSLGVGTTNEKLFF TRBV5-1 . TRBJ1-4 .
TGCAGTGCGAGTACCGGGACAGGACTAATAACGGATCAGTACTTC CSASTGTGLITDQYF TRBV20-1 TRBD1 TRBJ2-4 .
TGTGCCCGCGGCTCTGGAAACACCATATATTTT CARGSGNTIYF TRBV30 . TRBJ1-3 .
TGTGCCAGCAGCTCCGGCACAGGGAAAAACACCATATATTTT CASSSGTGKNTIYF TRBV5-8 . TRBJ1-3 .
TGTGCCAGCAGTTTTGGTAGTTCCAACTATGGCTACACCTTC CASSFGSSNYGYTF TRBV27 . TRBJ1-2 .
TGTGCCACCAGTGACGTGTCCACAGATACGCAGTATTTT CATSDVSTDTQYF TRBV24-1 . TRBJ2-3 .
TGTGCCAGCAGGAAAAAGCGAGACTCCTACGAGCAGTACTTC CASRKKRDSYEQYF TRBV6-5 . TRBJ2-7 .
TGCGCCAGCAGCGACCGGGACAGGACCTACGAGCAGTACTTC CASSDRDRTYEQYF TRBV10-1 TRBD1 TRBJ2-7 .
TGTGCCAGCAGCCGAGGACAGGGCTATGGCTACACCTTC CASSRGQGYGYTF TRBV3-1/TRBV3-2 TRBD1 TRBJ1-2 .
TGTGCCAGCAGTCCCTATGTCGTCCCCACTGAAGCTTTCTTT CASSPYVVPTEAFF TRBV28 . TRBJ1-1 .
TGCGCCAGCAGTGAGTCGGGCAGGGGAAAGGGAGGCTACACCTTC CASSESGRGKGGYTF TRBV10-2 . TRBJ1-2 .
TGTGCCAGCAGCTTAACGGTAGGGGGCACTGAAGCTTTCTTT CASSLTVGGTEAFF TRBV7-9 . TRBJ1-1 .
TGCGCCAGCAGCTTGGGACAGCCCCCTAACTATGGCTACACCTTC CASSLGQPPNYGYTF TRBV5-1 . TRBJ1-2 .
TGTGCCAGCAGTGTGGGCGGGAGGGGATATCGGGAGACCCAGTACTTC CASSVGGRGYRETQYF TRBV6-1 TRBD2 TRBJ2-5 .
TGTGCCAGCAGTGTCACCGGGACAGGGTATGGCTACACCTTC CASSVTGTGYGYTF TRBV6-4 TRBD1 TRBJ1-2 .
TGTGCCAGCAGCCAAGTCAGATTGCCGGGTCCCTACAATGAGCAGTTCTTC CASSQVRLPGPYNEQFF TRBV3-1/TRBV3-2 . TRBJ2-1 .
TGTGCCAGCAGCGAAACAGGGGTGGGATCACCCCTCCACTTT CASSETGVGSPLHF TRBV3-1/TRBV3-2 TRBD1 TRBJ1-6 .
TGTGCCAGCAGTTACTCGGGGACTACCCAAGAGACCCAGTACTTC CASSYSGTTQETQYF TRBV28 TRBD2 TRBJ2-5 .